This record looks at one TCR beta chain sequence and its context. Antigen specificity is unknown. Germline V gene sequence: CDR1 GTSNPN, CDR2 SVGIG (reference sequence). The V and J ends lost 5 bases and 2 bases, in that order; junction bases with no gene match: 2. The CDR3 consists of 13 residues. Only in-frame clones appear in the TCRdb table, and some are missing; sequencing was by immunoSEQ multiplex PCR. The sample holds 30,000 to 40,000 clones; 89% are singletons and the top ten take roughly 40%. The data originate from a study of OX40 agonist ivuxolimab in advanced cancers. Looking at the study overall: Two cutaneous melanoma patients and one hepatocellular carcinoma patient, three in all, had partial responses. General observations from the study: Researchers did not determine the expanded peripheral T cells' antigen specificity.

Autoimmune disease history or systemic immunosuppression meant exclusion. Patients had blood sampled at baseline and again on cycle 4 day 1 and cycle 7 day 1. Sequences were derived from CD4+ or CD8+ T cells sorted from blood, sampled in a trial of the OX40 agonist ivuxolimab. The sequence came from an adult with an advanced solid tumor such as melanoma, head and neck, liver or kidney cancer. The chain combines TRBV30 with TRBJ2-2, with 7 bases lining up with TRBD1. The CDR3 sequence: CAWGTVNTGELFF. CDR3 bases: TGTGCCTGGGGGACAGTTAACACCGGGGAGCTGTTTTTT.